This passage covers 23 T cell receptor beta chains from one sample sequenced in a study of metastatic and nonmetastatic thyroid tumors. TCRdb reprocessed the PCR reads using MiXCR. The sample holds approximately 4,500 clones, 35% seen once. None of the patients had undergone any treatment ahead of thyroid surgery. Sequenced input: adjacent normal tissue. These receptors all stem from a male donor with papillary thyroid cancer or a benign thyroid nodule (not recorded which). Some clones in this sample may be carry-over from other donors' samples.

The genes are TRBV10-1 and TRBJ1-3, with TRBD1 matching over 11 bases. The V segment lost 7 bases and the J segment 4 bases; nucleotides outside the gene matches: 12. Germline V CDR1 and CDR2: WNHNN, SYGVQD (reference sequence). CDR3 length: 17 residues. The CDR3 DNA is TGCGCCAGCAAGAGGGAAGGACAGGGGGCGTCCGGAAACACCATATATTTT. Amino acids: CASKREGQGASGNTIYF.

This clone is medium-sized. V gene TRBV5-1 combines with J gene TRBJ2-5; 9 nucleotides line up with TRBD2. Losses at the gene ends were 4 bases for V and 5 bases for J; bases not matched to a gene: 9. CDR3 size: 15 residues. Germline CDR1 and CDR2: SGHRS and YFSETQ. The CDR3 spells CASSPPSGVRETQYF. CDR3 nucleotides: TGCGCCAGCAGCCCCCCTAGCGGGGTAAGGGAGACCCAGTACTTC.

The rearrangement links TRBV2 to TRBJ1-1; D remains ambiguous. The CDR3 covers 15 residues. Deletions cut 7 bases from V and 0 bases from J, with 15 bases between. Germline-derived CDR1 and CDR2 are SNHLY and FYNNEI. The CDR3 protein is CASTNGEGVNTEAFF. The CDR3 coding sequence is TGTGCCAGCACCAACGGGGAGGGCGTGAACACTGAAGCTTTCTTT.

The gene calls are TRBV6-1 and TRBJ2-3; D unresolved. Trimming stripped 4 bases from V and 2 bases from J, with 4 bases between. The germline gives CDR1 MNHNS, CDR2 SASEGT. This CDR3 is 12 amino acids long. This CDR3 is CASSGNTDTQYF. The CDR3 DNA follows: TGTGCCAGCAGTGGGAACACAGATACGCAGTATTTT.

In its sample, this clone is large. The chain couples TRBV19 to TRBJ2-7; the D is unclear. Germline CDR1 LNHDA, CDR2 SQIVND (reference sequence). Between the trimmed V and J ends, which lost 4 bases and 2 bases, there was a span of 6 bases. The CDR3 consists of 12 residues. Here the CDR3 reads CASSNAAYEQYF. The CDR3 bases are TGTGCCAGTAGTAATGCCGCCTACGAGCAGTACTTC. The whole variable domain, remainder taken from reference TRBV19 and TRBJ2-7, is DGGITQSPKYLFRKEGQNVTLSCEQNLNHDAMYWYRQDPGQGLRLIYYSQIVNDFQKGDIAEGYSVSREKKESFPLTVTSAQKNPTAFYLCASSNAAYEQYFGPGTRLTVT.

This sequence joins TRBV11-2 and TRBJ1-6; D remains unclear. The CDR3 extends over 14 amino acids. Trimming pared 6 bases from V and 6 bases from J, leaving 12 bases between. CDR1 and CDR2 from the germline V gene are SGHAT and FQNNGV. Here the CDR3 reads CASSSDSRNSPLHF. For the CDR3, the DNA is TGTGCCAGCAGTTCGGACTCCCGTAATTCACCCCTCCACTTT.

This clone was observed a handful of times. The rearrangement joins TRBV19 to TRBJ2-3, with 7 positions matching TRBD2. The CDR3 totals 15 residues. CDR1 LNHDA and CDR2 SQIVND come from the germline V gene (reference sequence). Trimming cost V 2 bases and J 2 bases; bases outside gene matches: 4. The CDR3 sequence: CASSIRGLPTDTQYF. The CDR3 coding sequence is TGTGCCAGTAGTATAAGGGGACTACCCACAGATACGCAGTATTTT.

This clone was observed a handful of times. This chain uses TRBV12-3 or TRBV12-4 with TRBJ1-6; no reliable D call. The V and J ends lost 5 bases and 8 bases respectively, with 7 bases between them. The CDR3 length is 12 residues. As DNA, the CDR3 is TGTGCCAGCAGTCCCCGGGATTCACCCCTCCACTTT. Amino acids: CASSPRDSPLHF.

V gene TRBV6-1 combines with J gene TRBJ2-7; 8 bases agree with TRBD2. The germline CDR1 and CDR2 sequences are MNHNS and SASEGT. The CDR3 length is 13 residues. V shed 5 bases and J 3 bases; nucleotides not matched to a gene: 3. In DNA, the CDR3 is TGTGCCAGCAGTCGGAGCGGGAGCTACGAGCAGTACTTC. Translated: CASSRSGSYEQYF.

CDR3 DNA sequence: TGTGCCAGCAGCCCCGTCGGCGGGAGAAGGGACGCTGAGCAGTTCTTC. This translates into CASSPVGGRRDAEQFF. The V and J genes are TRBV11-2 and TRBJ2-5; 7 positions agree with TRBD2. Near its end, the DNA agrees better with TRBJ2-1, so the J call may be wrong. Germline V gene sequence: CDR1 SGHAT, CDR2 FQNNGV. The CDR3 covers 16 residues.

This rearrangement joins TRBV6-1 to TRBJ1-1; TRBD1 matches at 7 bases. The germline CDR1 and CDR2 sequences are MNHNS and SASEGT. Trimming took 6 bases from V and 0 from J; bases not matched to a gene: 7. CDR3 size: 15 residues. The chain's CDR3 is CASRASGQMNTEAFF. CDR3 nucleotides: TGTGCCAGCAGAGCGTCGGGACAGATGAACACTGAAGCTTTCTTT.

The chain uses TRBV24-1 and TRBJ2-7; 7 nucleotides match TRBD1. The CDR3 is made up of 15 amino acids. With 2 bases clipped from V and 0 bases from J, the junction kept 3 bases outside the gene matches. CDR1 and CDR2 from the germline V gene are KGHDR and SFDVKD. CDR3 in DNA: TGTGCCACCAGTGATTGGGACAGCCCCTCCTACGAGCAGTACTTC. Translated, it gives CATSDWDSPSYEQYF.

The table lists this clone with a few counts. The chain is built from TRBV2 and TRBJ2-7; 8 positions agree with TRBD2. The CDR3 runs to 15 residues. V was pared by 8 bases and J by 3 bases, with 12 bases of the junction left unmatched. Per germline, CDR1 SNHLY and CDR2 FYNNEI. CDR3 bases: TGTGCCAGCGCTAGGACTAGCAGTGAGATCTACGAGCAGTACTTC. This encodes CASARTSSEIYEQYF.

By frequency in the sample, this clone is large. This sequence joins TRBV7-2 and TRBJ1-1, with D unclear. V was trimmed by 8 bases and J by 3 bases, leaving 4 bases between them. The CDR3 runs 10 residues. The germline V gene encodes CDR1 SGHTA and CDR2 FQGNSA. The CDR3 reads CASVDTEAFF. The CDR3 DNA reads as TGTGCCAGCGTAGACACTGAAGCTTTCTTT.

V usage is TRBV4-1 and J usage is TRBJ1-2; a possible D gene is TRBD1 (6 bases). CDR1 and CDR2 from the germline V gene are MGHRA and YSYEKL. CDR3 size: 15 residues. Trimming stripped 1 base from V and 4 bases from J, with 13 bases between. CDR3 in DNA: TGCGCCAGCAGCCAAGCCTCCGGACAGTTCTATGGCTACACCTTC. Its translation: CASSQASGQFYGYTF.

In this sample, this clone turned up a few times. The chain combines TRBV11-3 with TRBJ2-3, with 9 bases aligning to TRBD1. The J segment lost 2 bases and the V segment lost 1 base, leaving 1 base of the junction unmatched. In germline, CDR1 is SGHNT, CDR2 YENEEA. The CDR3 runs to 15 residues. CDR3 coding DNA: TGTGCCAGCAGCTTAGGACAGGGGGACACAGATACGCAGTATTTT. It specifies CASSLGQGDTDTQYF.

The chain joins TRBV20-1 to TRBJ2-1; the D gene is possibly TRBD1 (5 bases). Germline-derived CDR1 and CDR2 are DFQATT and SNEGSKA (reference sequence). Between the trimmed V and J ends, which lost 0 bases and 9 bases, there was a span of 21 bases. The CDR3 totals 16 residues. DNA for the CDR3: TGCAGTGCTAGAGAGCCGGGTCGCCCAGGGATCAGTGAGCAGTTCTTC. Amino acid sequence: CSAREPGRPGISEQFF.

This clone was seen a handful of times. This chain links TRBV10-3 with TRBJ2-7; 8 bases match TRBD1. CDR3 size: 15 residues. With 3 bases clipped from V and 0 bases from J, the junction kept 4 bases outside the gene matches. From germline, CDR1 is ENHRY and CDR2 SYGVKD. The CDR3 region has the DNA TGTGCCATCAGTGAATGGACAGGGAGCTCCTACGAGCAGTACTTC. Encoded protein: CAISEWTGSSYEQYF.

A word on this clone: One end of the junction varies from germline; a read error may be responsible. The gene calls are TRBV13 and TRBJ2-7, with 7 bases matching TRBD1. In germline, CDR1 is PRHDT, CDR2 FYEKMQ (reference sequence). The CDR3 loop spans 12 amino acids. This CDR3 is CTSRQGSYEQYF. The DNA of the CDR3 is TGTACCAGCCGACAGGGATCCTACGAGCAGTACTTC.

CDR3 sequence reads: CSARIASSYNEQFF. CDR3 DNA: TGCAGTGCTAGAATAGCTAGCTCCTACAATGAGCAGTTCTTC. V is TRBV20-1 and J is TRBJ2-1; D is uncertain. Germline V gives CDR1 DFQATT, CDR2 SNEGSKA (reference sequence). This CDR3 has 14 residues. Trimming left V 2 bases short and J 0 bases short, with 8 bases between.

The V call is TRBV5-1, the J call TRBJ1-2, with TRBD1 matching 9 bases. V lost 4 bases and J lost 5; bases outside the gene matches: 6. CDR3 length: 14 residues. Germline lookup yields CDR1 SGHRS and CDR2 YFSETQ. The DNA of the CDR3 is TGCGCCAGCAGCGCCGGACAGGGGAGATATGGCTACACCTTC. As protein: CASSAGQGRYGYTF.

This rearrangement joins TRBV6-2 or TRBV6-3 to TRBJ1-6; 7 bases map to TRBD1. Germline loops: CDR1 MNHEY, CDR2 SVGEGT. The V gene end was trimmed by 2 bases and the J gene end by 14 bases; junction bases not matched to a gene: 9. The CDR3 sequence is 14 residues long. Written as DNA, the CDR3 is TGTGCCAGCAGTTACGCGGACAGGCTAGGGACCCTCCACTTT. Its protein is CASSYADRLGTLHF.

In regard to this clone: This could be a read error, since a much larger clone is one nucleotide away. The gene calls are TRBV4-1 and TRBJ2-7, with D uncertain. There are 15 residues in the CDR3. The V gene's germline CDR1 is MGHRA and CDR2 YSYEKL. The CDR3 sequence: CANSQERRTFYEQYF. Here the CDR3 DNA reads TGCGCCAACAGCCAAGAAAGGCGGACCTTCTACGAGCAGTACTTC.